The rows below give T cell receptor beta chains drawn from one sample of a study of blood T cells in healthy people across ages. TCRdb analysed the 5' RACE reads with MiXCR anew, one entry per CDR3 protein. The sample has about 1 million distinct CDR3 sequences; under 30% are singletons. Separately, the same data were catalogued under a study of T cells of mothers and their children.

Input material: blood. Receptor source: a girl aged 2-10 years in good health. The CDR3 runs from the conserved cysteine through the conserved F or W. D genes are given only for firm matches. Part of the rows lack a size; the others show once, few, many or a class for expanded clones.

J gene	clone size	V gene	CDR3 length	D gene	CDR3 protein	CDR3 DNA
TRBJ1-4	few	TRBV25-1	14	.	CASSGGKSSEKLFF	TGTGCCAGCAGTGGGGGGAAATCGTCCGAAAAACTGTTTTTT
TRBJ1-1	.	TRBV10-3	13	.	CARRHTMNTEAFF	TGTGCCCGACGGCACACTATGAACACTGAAGCTTTCTTT
TRBJ1-1	.	TRBV2	13	.	CASSPDRWTEAFF	TGTGCCAGCAGCCCCGACAGGTGGACTGAAGCTTTCTTT
TRBJ1-3	.	TRBV7-6	15	.	CASSLEAVGDKTIYF	TGTGCCAGCAGCTTAGAGGCGGTCGGTGACAAGACCATATATTTT
TRBJ2-7	few	TRBV29-1	17	.	CSVEGGNETLSSYEQYF	TGCAGCGTTGAAGGAGGTAATGAGACACTGAGCTCCTACGAGCAGTACTTC
TRBJ2-6	few	TRBV4-1	16	.	CASSQGDSRGANVLTF	TGCGCCAGCAGCCAAGGGGATTCGCGGGGGGCCAACGTCCTGACTTTC
TRBJ2-7	.	TRBV14	15	.	CASSPLGGLRSPLHF	TGTGCCAGCAGCCCCCTGGGGGGGCTACGGTCACCCCTCCACTTC
TRBJ1-1	.	TRBV29-1	10	.	CSVGWWEAFF	TGCAGCGTTGGATGGTGGGAAGCTTTCTTT
TRBJ2-1	few	TRBV28	16	TRBD2	CASSFPGLELGNEQFF	TGTGCCAGCAGTTTCCCGGGACTAGAGTTAGGCAATGAGCAGTTCTTC
TRBJ1-1	.	TRBV4-1	14	.	CASSKPGGYTEAFF	TGCGCCAGCAGCAAACCCGGGGGCTACACTGAAGCTTTCTTT
TRBJ1-2	.	TRBV5-6	13	.	CASSLTISDGYTF	TGTGCCAGCAGCTTGACGATCTCGGATGGCTACACCTTC
TRBJ2-1	.	TRBV11-2	15	.	CASSLFVRGYNEQFF	TGTGCCAGCAGCTTATTCGTGAGGGGTTACAATGAGCAGTTCTTC
TRBJ1-4	.	TRBV7-9	13	.	CASSLEAGGKLFF	TGTGCCAGCAGCTTAGAAGCCGGGGGAAAACTGTTTTTT
TRBJ2-3	few	TRBV11-2	18	TRBD2	CASSLVVAGEGVTDTQYF	TGTGCCAGCAGCTTAGTGGTAGCGGGAGAAGGTGTCACAGATACGCAGTATTTT
TRBJ2-7	few	TRBV7-2	14	.	CASSFEAAPYEQYF	TGTGCCAGCAGCTTTGAGGCAGCACCCTACGAGCAGTACTTC
TRBJ2-3	few	TRBV5-1	15	.	CASSLYQFGTDTQYF	TGCGCCAGCAGCTTGTACCAGTTTGGGACAGATACGCAGTATTTT
TRBJ2-7	.	TRBV7-2	11	.	CAGSLGGEQYF	TGTGCCGGCAGCTTAGGTGGCGAGCAGTACTTC
TRBJ2-7	.	TRBV5-1	15	TRBD1	CASSSGTGEKREQYF	TGCGCCAGCAGCTCCGGGACAGGGGAAAAACGCGAGCAGTACTTC
TRBJ1-1	.	TRBV27	15	.	CASSSLQGTDTEAFF	TGTGCCAGCAGTTCCCTACAGGGAACGGACACTGAAGCTTTCTTT
TRBJ2-1	.	TRBV6-5	16	TRBD2	CASSYGVLADYNEQFF	TGTGCCAGCAGTTACGGTGTACTAGCGGACTACAATGAGCAGTTCTTC
TRBJ2-7	.	TRBV10-3	12	.	CAISGPSYEQYF	TGTGCCATCTCGGGACCCTCCTACGAGCAGTACTTC
TRBJ2-3	.	TRBV3-1	14	.	CASSRLSLGDTQYF	TGTGCCAGCAGCCGGTTATCTCTAGGCGATACGCAGTATTTT
TRBJ1-6	few	TRBV5-1	13	.	CASSSPGGSPLHF	TGCGCCAGCAGCTCGCCGGGGGGATCACCCCTCCACTTT
TRBJ2-5	few	TRBV20-1	14	.	CSARERIPTETQYF	TGCAGTGCTAGAGAGAGGATTCCGACAGAGACCCAGTACTTC
TRBJ2-1	many	TRBV7-9	15	.	CASSLSSVPANEQFF	TGTGCCAGCAGCTTAAGCTCCGTTCCCGCCAATGAGCAGTTCTTC
TRBJ2-7	few	TRBV29-1	14	.	CSVWLGPSSYEQYF	TGCAGCGTTTGGCTGGGGCCGAGCTCCTACGAGCAGTACTTC
TRBJ1-6	.	TRBV4-3	16	TRBD1	CASSRAGGAYNSPLHF	TGCGCCAGCAGCCGTGCAGGGGGCGCCTATAATTCACCCCTCCACTTT
TRBJ2-2	few	TRBV29-1	14	.	CSVVRTTNTGELFF	TGCAGCGTTGTACGGACTACGAACACCGGGGAGCTGTTTTTT
TRBJ2-3	few	TRBV4-2	17	.	CASSQDSDPIYADTQYF	TGTGCCAGCAGCCAAGATAGTGATCCGATATACGCAGATACGCAGTATTTT
TRBJ1-1	few	TRBV20-1	15	.	CSARDNPRGNTEAFF	TGCAGTGCTAGAGATAATCCTAGGGGGAACACTGAAGCTTTCTTT
TRBJ2-1	few	TRBV7-8	16	TRBD2	CASSPGLAGEGNEQFF	TGTGCCAGCAGCCCCGGTCTAGCGGGAGAGGGGAATGAGCAGTTCTTC
TRBJ2-2	.	TRBV5-1	16	TRBD1	CASSYLDRPRTGELFF	TGCGCCAGCAGCTACCTGGACAGGCCCCGCACCGGGGAGCTGTTTTTT
TRBJ2-3	.	TRBV29-1	12	TRBD1	CSVLSGTASQYF	TGCAGCGTTCTGTCCGGGACAGCAAGTCAGTATTTT
TRBJ2-7	.	TRBV9	14	.	CASSVRQSSYEQYF	TGTGCCAGCAGCGTACGACAGAGCTCCTACGAGCAGTACTTC
TRBJ1-2	.	TRBV6-5	14	.	CASSRGSSDGGYTF	TGTGCCAGCAGCCGCGGGAGTAGTGATGGGGGCTACACCTTC
TRBJ1-2	few	TRBV7-9	15	.	CASSPGGPSIYGYTF	TGTGCCAGCAGCCCGGGGGGGCCGAGCATCTATGGCTACACCTTC
TRBJ2-3	.	TRBV4-1	17	.	CASGHLGTADTRDTQYF	TGCGCCAGCGGGCACTTAGGAACAGCGGATACCAGAGATACGCAGTATTTT
TRBJ2-2	.	TRBV10-3	15	.	CAISGPGGRAGELFF	TGTGCCATCAGTGGCCCCGGGGGAAGGGCCGGGGAGCTGTTTTTT
TRBJ2-2	few	TRBV20-1	15	TRBD2	CSARPTSGFIGELFF	TGCAGTGCTCGTCCGACTAGCGGGTTCATCGGGGAGCTGTTTTTT
TRBJ2-1	.	TRBV6-1	15	.	CASSEALASWSEQFF	TGTGCCAGCAGTGAAGCGCTGGCTAGTTGGAGTGAGCAGTTCTTC
TRBJ1-2	many	TRBV7-3	13	.	CASSVMGEGGYTF	TGTGCCAGCAGCGTTATGGGGGAAGGCGGCTACACCTTC
TRBJ2-1	.	TRBV6-5	14	.	CASGFLGSYNEQFF	TGTGCCAGCGGGTTCCTTGGCTCCTACAATGAGCAGTTCTTC
TRBJ2-5	few	TRBV12-3/TRBV12-4	15	TRBD2	CASSSTSGRKETQYF	TGTGCCAGCAGTTCGACTAGCGGGAGGAAAGAGACCCAGTACTTC
TRBJ2-7	few	TRBV7-3	13	.	CASSQIAGGEQYF	TGTGCCAGCAGCCAAATTGCTGGAGGCGAGCAGTACTTC
TRBJ2-2	.	TRBV6-5	15	.	CASSYEGPGTGELFF	TGTGCCAGCAGTTACGAGGGACCGGGCACCGGGGAGCTGTTTTTT
TRBJ1-6	.	TRBV18	16	TRBD1	CASSPGQGATSSPLHF	TGTGCCAGCTCACCTGGACAGGGGGCAACTTCTTCACCCCTCCACTTT
TRBJ2-7	.	TRBV7-9	16	TRBD1	CASSIEVGGLGYEQYF	TGTGCCAGCAGCATAGAAGTAGGGGGCTTAGGCTACGAGCAGTACTTC
TRBJ1-5	.	TRBV19	12	.	CASSAGEQPQHF	TGTGCCAGTAGTGCCGGTGAACAGCCCCAGCATTTT
TRBJ1-2	.	TRBV4-1	16	TRBD1	CASSQPRTGAGYGYTF	TGCGCCAGCAGCCAACCGCGGACAGGGGCGGGCTATGGCTACACCTTC
TRBJ2-5	few	TRBV4-2	14	.	CASSQGGPGETQYF	TGTGCCAGCAGCCAAGGGGGGCCGGGAGAGACCCAGTACTTC
TRBJ2-1	few	TRBV6-2/TRBV6-3	11	TRBD2	CASRDGGEQFF	TGTGCCAGCAGGGACGGGGGGGAACAGTTCTTC
TRBJ1-4	once	TRBV29-1	14	.	CSVQTGSTNEKLFF	TGCAGCGTTCAAACCGGGTCAACTAATGAAAAACTGTTTTTT
TRBJ2-5	few	TRBV12-3/TRBV12-4	16	TRBD2	CASSLAGLAGAETQYF	TGTGCCAGCAGTTTGGCCGGACTAGCGGGGGCAGAGACCCAGTACTTC
TRBJ1-4	.	TRBV3-1	13	.	CASSQVGGEKLFF	TGTGCCAGCAGCCAAGTTGGTGGGGAAAAACTGTTTTTT
TRBJ1-6	few	TRBV6-5	15	.	CASSPTGYTNSPLHF	TGTGCCAGCAGCCCAACGGGTTATACGAATTCACCCCTCCACTTT
TRBJ2-1	few	TRBV5-1	15	TRBD2	CASSIAWLAGNEQFF	TGCGCCAGCAGCATAGCGTGGCTAGCGGGAAATGAGCAGTTCTTC
TRBJ1-4	.	TRBV15	17	.	CATSIGQKGSAGGKLFF	TGTGCCACCAGCATCGGACAGAAAGGGAGTGCTGGAGGAAAACTGTTTTTT
TRBJ2-5	.	TRBV11-2	16	TRBD2	CASSLAGTTSSETQYF	TGTGCCAGCAGCTTAGCTGGGACTACGAGCAGCGAGACCCAGTACTTC